One sample yielded the 13 T cell receptor beta chains listed below, sequenced in a study of cytomegalovirus exposure and HLA in healthy donors. The PCR made use of 60 Vbeta and 13 Jbeta primers. Here immunoSEQ multiplex PCR was the method, and the copy in TCRdb shows in-frame clones only, minus some. The table lists approximately 160,000 clones, under 80% of them singletons. The sequencing input was PBMCs. The receptors stem from a woman in her fifties or sixties in good health and CMV-seropositive.

The chain carries TRBV18 and TRBJ1-6, with TRBD1 matching 7 bases. CDR3 size: 17 residues. Germline CDR1 reads KGHSH; CDR2 reads LQKENI. J lost 3 bases, V lost 0 bases, and 5 bases had no gene match. CDR3 nucleotides: TGTGCCAGCTCACCACCGAATAGACAGGGCTATAATTCACCCCTCCACTTT. Protein product: CASSPPNRQGYNSPLHF.

The chain carries TRBV5-5 and TRBJ1-2; the D gene is possibly TRBD1 (6 bases). Germline-derived CDR1 and CDR2 are SGHKS and YYEKEE (reference sequence). The CDR3 loop spans 14 amino acids. With 0 bases removed from V and 4 bases from J, the gap between germline ends came to 10 bases. CDR3 sequence reads: CASSLDRVSYGYTF. DNA of the CDR3: TGTGCCAGCAGCTTGGACAGGGTTTCCTATGGCTACACCTTC.

Concerning this clone: The junction shows a germline mismatch at one end, possibly a read error. This chain uses TRBV5-1 with TRBJ2-3, with TRBD2 matching 8 bases. Germline V CDR1 and CDR2: SGHRS, YFSETQ. The CDR3 contains 16 residues. CDR3 nucleotide sequence: TGCGCCAGCAGGTTGGGGTCCGGGGGGGACACGGATACGCAGTATTTT. Translation gives CASRLGSGGDTDTQYF. The full variable domain, its missing parts supplied by reference TRBV5-1 and TRBJ2-3, is KAGVTQTPRYLIKTRGQQVTLSCSPISGHRSVSWYQQTPGQGLQFLFEYFSETQRNKGNFPGRFSGRQFSNSRSEMNVSTLELGDSALYLCASRLGSGGDTDTQYFGPGTRLTVL.

There are a few counts of this clone. V is TRBV7-3 and J is TRBJ2-2; D is possibly TRBD2 (6 bases). CDR3 length equals 14 residues. V dropped 4 bases and J dropped 5 bases, with 11 bases sitting between them. CDR1 and CDR2 from the germline V gene are SGHTA and FQGTGA. CDR3 in amino acids: CASSSGAGTGELFF. The CDR3 coding sequence is TGTGCCAGCAGCTCGGGAGCAGGGACCGGGGAGCTGTTTTTT.

The gene calls are TRBV5-4 and TRBJ2-5; 7 bases fit TRBD2. Germline V gives CDR1 SGHNT, CDR2 YYREEE (reference sequence). V lost 6 bases, J lost 4 bases, and 18 bases stayed unmatched. The CDR3 sequence is 17 residues long. Written as DNA, the CDR3 is TGTGCCAGCATGAACCCCGCGGGGGTCCACAGAGGAGAGACCCAGTACTTC. It codes for CASMNPAGVHRGETQYF.

This sequence joins TRBV6-5 and TRBJ2-7; D is possibly TRBD1 (5 bases). The CDR3 loop spans 13 amino acids. The V gene's germline CDR1 is MNHEY and CDR2 SVGAGI. V lost 5 bases, J lost 3 bases, and 11 bases lay in between. The CDR3 DNA is TGTGCCAGCAGTGTCCGAGACAGCTACGAGCAGTACTTC. Its protein product is CASSVRDSYEQYF.

The rearrangement uses TRBV14 and TRBJ1-2; a possible D gene is TRBD1 (5 bases). Trimming left V 4 bases short and J 4 bases short, with 13 bases between. This CDR3 has 14 amino acids. Germline assignment: CDR1 SGHDN and CDR2 FVKESK. CDR3 sequence reads: CASSPRGGGYGYTF. Here the CDR3 DNA reads TGTGCCAGCAGCCCCCGGGGGGGAGGCTATGGCTACACCTTC.

The gene calls are TRBV5-1 and TRBJ1-4, with 7 bases fitting TRBD1. V lost 3 bases and J lost 0; bases outside the gene matches: 8. Germline V gene lookup returns CDR1 SGHRS and CDR2 YFSETQ. The CDR3 consists of 17 residues. CDR3 loop: CASSSTGQLTTNEKLFF. The CDR3 DNA follows: TGCGCCAGCAGCTCGACAGGGCAACTAACAACTAATGAAAAACTGTTTTTT.

This chain joins TRBV11-3 and TRBJ2-7; 7 bases map to TRBD2. CDR1 is SGHNT, CDR2 YENEEA, per germline. V lost 4 bases to trimming and J lost 3 bases; unmatched junction nucleotides: 9. The CDR3 runs 15 residues. The CDR3 loop is CASSSGFGGVYEQYF. For the CDR3, the DNA is TGTGCCAGCAGCTCCGGCTTTGGGGGGGTCTACGAGCAGTACTTC.

This sequence joins TRBV11-1 and TRBJ2-5; perhaps TRBD2 as D (5 bases). The germline V and J ends were trimmed by 1 base and 5 bases, with 11 bases remaining between them. Germline-derived CDR1 and CDR2 are SGHAT and FQDESV (reference sequence). This CDR3 has 14 residues. DNA of the CDR3: TGTGCCAGCAGCTTAGACCCCCGAGGGGAGACCCAGTACTTC. As protein: CASSLDPRGETQYF. Full variable domain (rest looked up from reference TRBV11-1 and TRBJ2-5): EAEVAQSPRYKITEKSQAVAFWCDPISGHATLYWYRQILGQGPELLVQFQDESVVDDSQLPKDRFSAERLKGVDSTLKIQPAELGDSAMYLCASSLDPRGETQYFGPGTRLLVL.

This chain uses TRBV6-5 with TRBJ2-7; TRBD2 aligns across 13 bases. The CDR3 totals 15 residues. CDR1 and CDR2 from the germline V gene are MNHEY and SVGAGI. The trim removed 5 bases at V and 2 bases at J, leaving 3 bases unmatched. Here the CDR3 DNA reads TGTGCCAGCAGTAACGGACTAGCGGGGGCCTACGAGCAGTACTTC. Translating gives CASSNGLAGAYEQYF.

The CDR3 sequence is CASSLLGGGDQPQHF. DNA for the CDR3: TGTGCCAGCAGTTTACTTGGGGGAGGGGACCAGCCCCAGCATTTT. V gene TRBV27 combines with J gene TRBJ1-5, with D tentatively TRBD1 (5 bases). V shed 2 bases and J shed 7 bases, with 15 bases lying between them. This CDR3 comprises 15 residues. Germline lookup yields CDR1 MNHEY and CDR2 SMNVEV (reference sequence).

The rearrangement uses TRBV5-4 and TRBJ1-1, with 12 bases identical to TRBD1. The CDR3 consists of 17 residues. The V gene end was trimmed by 5 bases and the J gene end by 7 bases; junction bases not matched to a gene: 15. Germline V CDR1 and CDR2: SGHNT, YYREEE (reference sequence). The CDR3: CASSRARDRGPRNEAFF. CDR3 sequence (DNA): TGTGCCAGCAGTCGCGCGCGGGACAGGGGGCCTCGAAATGAAGCTTTCTTT.